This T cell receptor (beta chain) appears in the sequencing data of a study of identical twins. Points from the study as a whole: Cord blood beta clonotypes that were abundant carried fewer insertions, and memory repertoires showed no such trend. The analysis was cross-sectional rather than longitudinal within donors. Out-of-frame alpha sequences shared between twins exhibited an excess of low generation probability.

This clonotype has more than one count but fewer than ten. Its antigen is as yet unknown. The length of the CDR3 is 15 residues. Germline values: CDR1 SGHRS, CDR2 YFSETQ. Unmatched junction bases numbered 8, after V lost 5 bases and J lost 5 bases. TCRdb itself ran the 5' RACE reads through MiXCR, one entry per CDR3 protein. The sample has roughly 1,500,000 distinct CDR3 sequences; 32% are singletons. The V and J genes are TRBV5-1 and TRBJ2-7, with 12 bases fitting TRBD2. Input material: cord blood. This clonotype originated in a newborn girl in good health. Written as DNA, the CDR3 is TGCGCCAGCAGGCCTTGGACTAGCGGGAACAACGAGCAGTACTTC. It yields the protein CASRPWTSGNNEQYF.